These 15 T cell receptor beta chains were sequenced from one sample in a study of T cells in localized non-small cell lung cancer. TCRdb keeps only in-frame clones here, not all; method: immunoSEQ multiplex PCR. Counted here are about 40,000 clones, 88% occurring once; the ten biggest clones make up roughly 2.6%. The sequences come from peripheral blood, collected before any cancer treatment. The receptors originated from a woman between 35 and 75 years old with stage I lung adenocarcinoma.

The chain recombines TRBV6-5 with TRBJ2-7, with 7 bases aligning to TRBD2. CDR3 length: 14 amino acids. Unmatched junction bases numbered 7, after V lost 2 bases and J lost 6 bases. The germline V gene encodes CDR1 MNHEY and CDR2 SVGAGI. Here the CDR3 reads CASSYAGRGGEQYF. In nucleotides, the CDR3 is TGTGCCAGCAGTTACGCGGGGAGGGGCGGCGAGCAGTACTTC.

This chain links TRBV7-9 with TRBJ1-4; D remains ambiguous. From germline, CDR1 is SEHNR and CDR2 FQNEAQ (reference sequence). This CDR3 has 14 residues. Trimming cost V 5 bases and J 5 bases, with 12 bases left between them. Here the CDR3 DNA reads TGTGCCAGCAGCCCCGGAAGTCGAAATGAAAAACTGTTTTTT. Amino acids: CASSPGSRNEKLFF.

The V call is TRBV6-4, the J call TRBJ2-2, with TRBD1 identical over 7 bases. V shed 8 bases and J 2 bases; nucleotides not matched to a gene: 5. CDR1 and CDR2 from the germline V gene are MRHNA and SNTAGT. CDR3 length equals 14 residues. The CDR3 sequence: CASGGQPNTGELFF. CDR3 DNA: TGTGCCAGCGGGGGACAGCCTAACACCGGGGAGCTGTTTTTT.

The chain uses TRBV28 and TRBJ1-5; D is perhaps TRBD1 (5 bases). V was trimmed by 6 bases and J by 0 bases, leaving 21 bases between them. CDR1 MDHEN and CDR2 SYDVKM come from the germline V gene. The CDR3 contains 18 residues. Written as DNA, the CDR3 is TGTGCCAGCAGCCCCACGCCATACGACAGCCGTAGCAATCAGCCCCAGCATTTT. Protein: CASSPTPYDSRSNQPQHF.

The genes are TRBV6-1 and TRBJ2-1; 12 bases line up with TRBD2. The CDR3 contains 16 residues. In germline, CDR1 is MNHNS, CDR2 SASEGT. J was trimmed by 1 base and V by 4 bases; bases with no gene match: 2. The CDR3 protein is CASSGTSGISYNEQFF. In DNA, the CDR3 is TGTGCCAGCAGTGGGACTAGCGGGATATCCTACAATGAGCAGTTCTTC.

This chain connects TRBV7-6 to TRBJ2-5; D perhaps matches TRBD1 (6 bases). Germline CDR1 SGHVS, CDR2 FNYEAQ. V dropped 8 bases and J dropped 4 bases, with 20 bases sitting between them. This CDR3 contains 15 residues. CDR3 sequence reads: CASALEQGRRETQYF. The DNA for the CDR3 is TGTGCCAGCGCCCTGGAACAGGGCCGCCGAGAGACCCAGTACTTC.

The chain carries TRBV7-8 and TRBJ1-3; perhaps TRBD1 as D (6 bases). Trimming cost V 5 bases and J 7 bases, with 24 bases left between them. Germline loops: CDR1 SGHVS, CDR2 FQNEAQ. The CDR3 covers 17 residues. The CDR3 sequence: CASSPRGQTGFGNTIYF. The CDR3 DNA reads as TGTGCCAGCAGCCCTCGGGGGCAGACGGGATTTGGGAACACCATATATTTT.

The chain employs TRBV10-3 and TRBJ1-2, with a tentative D call TRBD1 (5 bases). Trimming left V 4 bases short and J 1 base short, with 10 bases between. This CDR3 region has 14 residues. CDR1 is ENHRY and CDR2 is SYGVKD in the germline V gene. The CDR3 DNA sequence: TGTGCCATCAGTGGGTCAGGGAGTAACTATGGCTACACCTTC. As protein: CAISGSGSNYGYTF.

The table lists this clone with a count of one. The chain carries TRBV4-2 and TRBJ2-7; 9 positions match TRBD2. The CDR3 spans 14 residues. Germline CDR1 is LGHNA and CDR2 is YNFKEQ. The V gene end was trimmed by 3 bases and the J gene end by 4 bases; junction bases not matched to a gene: 4. The CDR3: CASSQGSGRYEQYF. In DNA form, the CDR3 reads TGTGCCAGCAGCCAGGGGAGCGGGAGGTACGAGCAGTACTTC.

The rearrangement links TRBV25-1 to TRBJ1-4; D is unresolved. The CDR3 length is 13 residues. CDR1 and CDR2 from the germline V gene are MGHDK and SYGVNS. With 7 bases removed from V and 11 bases from J, the gap between germline ends came to 17 bases. The CDR3 nucleotides are TGTGCCAGCACTGGGCGGCCCGGAGGGAAACTGTTTTTT. Translated: CASTGRPGGKLFF.

The chain uses TRBV7-9 and TRBJ2-7; 7 bases line up with TRBD2. V shed 2 bases and J 2 bases; nucleotides not matched to a gene: 3. The CDR3 loop spans 14 amino acids. Germline V gene sequence: CDR1 SEHNR, CDR2 FQNEAQ (reference sequence). The CDR3 nucleotides are TGTGCCAGCAGCTTATCGGGGGGAGCCTACGAGCAGTACTTC. This sequence encodes CASSLSGGAYEQYF.

This rearrangement joins TRBV12-5 to TRBJ1-2; 10 nucleotides match TRBD1. The V gene's germline CDR1 is LGHNT and CDR2 FRNRAP. J was trimmed by 7 bases and V by 1 base; bases with no gene match: 6. The CDR3 contains 15 residues. CDR3 sequence (DNA): TGTGCTAGTGGTTTGGGACAGGGGGCGCCTTTTGGCTACACCTTC. This codes for CASGLGQGAPFGYTF.

The chain recombines TRBV5-5 with TRBJ2-7; the D gene could be TRBD1 or TRBD2 (7 bases each). Trimming shortened V by 4 bases and J by 4 bases, and 27 bases separated the two germline ends. This CDR3 region has 18 residues. In germline, CDR1 is SGHKS, CDR2 YYEKEE (reference sequence). This chain's CDR3 is CASSGRGHFLGSPYEQYF. In nucleotides, the CDR3 is TGTGCCAGCAGCGGGAGGGGGCACTTTCTGGGGAGTCCTTACGAGCAGTACTTC. Complete variable domain (other parts from reference TRBV5-5 and TRBJ2-7): DAGVTQSPTHLIKTRGQQVTLRCSPISGHKSVSWYQQVLGQGPQFIFQYYEKEERGRGNFPDRFSARQFPNYSSELNVNALLLGDSALYLCASSGRGHFLGSPYEQYFGPGTRLTVT.

The chain combines TRBV5-1 with TRBJ2-1; 11 bases agree with TRBD2. The germline V gene has CDR1 SGHRS and CDR2 YFSETQ. V trimming: 0 bases; J trimming: 8 bases; junction bases outside the gene matches: 4. CDR3 length: 15 residues. The CDR3 sequence is CASSLVVAGGDEQFF. The CDR3 nucleotides read TGCGCCAGCAGCTTGGTGGTAGCGGGAGGGGATGAGCAGTTCTTC.

The chain couples TRBV9 to TRBJ1-3, with D unclear. V was cut by 5 bases and J by 0 bases, with 9 bases left in between. Germline-derived CDR1 and CDR2 are SGDLS and YYNGEE. There are 14 residues in the CDR3. This chain's CDR3 is CASSTSSSGNTIYF. The CDR3, as DNA: TGTGCCAGCAGTACCTCGAGCTCTGGAAACACCATATATTTT. The full variable domain, in which reference TRBV9 and TRBJ1-3 provide the parts outside the CDR3, is DSGVTQTPKHLITATGQRVTLRCSPRSGDLSVYWYQQSLDQGLQFLIQYYNGEERAKGNILERFSAQQFPDLHSELNLSSLELGDSALYFCASSTSSSGNTIYFGEGSWLTVV.